These 27 T cell receptor beta chains originate from one sample sequenced in a study of blood T cells in healthy people across ages. Primed by a sample-barcoded 5' primer and a J-beta primer mix, a second PCR proceeded for about 6 to 12 cycles. TCRdb re-derived calls from the 5' RACE reads in MiXCR, one entry per CDR3 protein. The sample includes about 1,500,000 distinct CDR3 sequences, around 42% seen only once; the top ten take 7.9%. The sample taken for sequencing was blood. Every receptor here comes from a woman aged 18-30 years in good health.

Points on this clonotype: A much larger clone lies one base from this, so it may be a read error. The genes are TRBV7-8 and TRBJ2-7, with 9 bases fitting TRBD2. The germline V gene has CDR1 SGHVS and CDR2 FQNEAQ. The CDR3 has 15 amino acids. V lost 4 bases to trimming and J lost 0 bases; unmatched junction nucleotides: 4. Here the CDR3 DNA reads TGTGCCAGCAGCTCTAGCGGGGTTAGCTCCTACGAGCAGTACTTC. Its translation: CASSSSGVSSYEQYF. Combining the CDR3 with reference TRBV7-8 and TRBJ2-7 gives the whole variable domain GAGVSQSPRYKVAKRGQDVALRCDPISGHVSLFWYQQALGQGPEFLTYFQNEAQLDKSGLPSDRFFAERPEGSVSTLKIQRTQQEDSAVYLCASSSSGVSSYEQYFGPGTRLTVT.

V and J are TRBV12-3 or TRBV12-4 and TRBJ1-4, with TRBD1 identical over 9 bases. The CDR3 has 14 residues. Trimming at V came to 5 bases and at J to 8 bases, leaving 6 bases not matched to a gene. CDR3 in DNA: TGTGCCAGCAGTGCACAGGGGGCCGGCGAAAAACTGTTTTTT. Its translation: CASSAQGAGEKLFF.

This clonotype has only a few counts. The CDR3 loop is CASSLGTHSYEQYF. In DNA, the CDR3 is TGTGCCAGCAGCCTCGGGACCCATTCCTACGAGCAGTACTTC. V usage is TRBV12-3 or TRBV12-4 and J usage is TRBJ2-7; D may be TRBD1 or TRBD2 (5 bases each). V lost 6 bases and J 1 base, leaving 13 bases between the germline ends. The CDR3 runs 14 residues.

This clonotype came up a few times. CDR3 in DNA: TGTGCCAGCAGCTTAGCCTCCCTACTAGCGGGATATAATACGCAGTATTTT. Encoded protein: CASSLASLLAGYNTQYF. The chain is built from TRBV7-9 and TRBJ2-3; 10 bases fit TRBD2. Losses at the gene ends were 0 bases for V and 7 bases for J; bases not matched to a gene: 10. The V gene's germline CDR1 is SEHNR and CDR2 FQNEAQ (reference sequence). CDR3 length: 17 amino acids. Looking up the rest from reference TRBV7-9 and TRBJ2-3 gives the full variable domain: DTGVSQNPRHKITKRGQNVTFRCDPISEHNRLYWYRQTLGQGPEFLTYFQNEAQLEKSRLLSDRFSAERPKGSFSTLEIQRTEQGDSAMYLCASSLASLLAGYNTQYFGPGTRLTVL.

As for this clonotype: Relative to the germline gene, one junction end is altered; a read error may explain this. V is TRBV20-1 and J is TRBJ1-5; D ambiguous. Germline V gene data show CDR1 as DFQATT and CDR2 as SNEGSKA (reference sequence). CDR3 length: 13 amino acids. Written as DNA, the CDR3 is TGTAGTGCTAGACCGGATAGCAATCAGCCCCAGCATTTT. This codes for CSARPDSNQPQHF.

The sample holds a few counts of this clonotype. This chain joins TRBV12-3 or TRBV12-4 and TRBJ2-5; 10 bases match TRBD2. V trimming: 6 bases; J trimming: 5 bases; junction bases outside the gene matches: 9. CDR3 length: 15 amino acids. The CDR3 DNA sequence: TGTGCCAGCAGATTAAGCGGGGGGGCCAGCGAGACCCAGTACTTC. This sequence encodes CASRLSGGASETQYF.

This clonotype appeared a few times. This rearrangement joins TRBV3-1 to TRBJ2-1, with D perhaps matching TRBD2 (6 bases). V lost 0 bases and J 10 bases, leaving 16 bases between the germline ends. CDR1 LGHDT and CDR2 YNNKEL come from the germline V gene (reference sequence). There are 15 residues in the CDR3. The DNA of the CDR3 is TGTGCCAGCAGCCAAGACTTCTCGGGGGAAAGGGAGCAGTTCTTC. The encoded protein is CASSQDFSGEREQFF.

The V and J genes are TRBV28 and TRBJ2-7; a weak D match, TRBD2 (6 bases). CDR3 length: 14 residues. V lost 6 bases and J lost 5, with 17 bases in between. Germline V lookup: CDR1 MDHEN, CDR2 SYDVKM. The CDR3 reads CASRAPGLPHEQYF. In nucleotides, the CDR3 is TGTGCCAGCAGAGCCCCAGGACTACCTCACGAGCAGTACTTC.

This clonotype was seen a handful of times. V and J are TRBV6-2 or TRBV6-3 and TRBJ2-7; 9 bases map to TRBD2. The germline V gene encodes CDR1 MNHEY and CDR2 SVGEGT. The CDR3 has 14 residues. The V and J ends lost 4 bases and 4 bases, in that order; junction bases with no gene match: 5. The CDR3 DNA reads TGTGCCAGCAGTTGGGGACTAGCACGGTACGAGCAGTACTTC. Its translation: CASSWGLARYEQYF.

V is TRBV6-5 and J is TRBJ2-5; 8 nucleotides line up with TRBD2. The last part of the DNA fits TRBJ2-1 better; the J call may be wrong. This CDR3 spans 15 amino acids. The germline gives CDR1 MNHEY, CDR2 SVGAGI. The CDR3 sequence is CASSYAGGLQETQFF. As DNA, the CDR3 is TGTGCCAGCAGTTACGCGGGAGGCCTCCAAGAGACCCAGTTCTTC.

V usage is TRBV6-1 and J usage is TRBJ2-2; 7 positions agree with TRBD1. Trimming at V came to 4 bases and at J to 5 bases, leaving 16 bases not matched to a gene. Germline V gene lookup returns CDR1 MNHNS and CDR2 SASEGT. The CDR3 loop spans 18 amino acids. Here the CDR3 reads CASSVPGQSTALTGELFF. CDR3 nucleotide sequence: TGTGCCAGCAGTGTGCCGGGACAGTCAACGGCATTGACCGGGGAGCTGTTTTTT.

A word on this clonotype: Sequence at one end of the junction differs from germline and may be a read error. This chain uses TRBV11-2 with TRBJ2-5; D unresolved. The germline V gene encodes CDR1 SGHAT and CDR2 FQNNGV. CDR3 length equals 15 residues. The CDR3 protein is CASSLSRLPQETRFF. In DNA form, the CDR3 reads TGTGCCAGCAGCTTATCGCGCCTACCCCAAGAGACCCGGTTCTTC.

This chain connects TRBV24-1 to TRBJ2-7; D not resolved. Germline V gives CDR1 KGHDR, CDR2 SFDVKD. There are 15 residues in the CDR3. V was pared by 3 bases and J by 1 base, with 12 bases between. The CDR3 spells CATSDSRQGSYEQYF. CDR3 bases: TGTGCCACCAGTGATAGCAGGCAAGGTTCCTACGAGCAGTACTTC.

The chain couples TRBV7-9 to TRBJ2-5; 10 nucleotides agree with TRBD1. Germline V CDR1 and CDR2: SEHNR, FQNEAQ (reference sequence). The CDR3 runs 14 residues. Losses at the gene ends were 1 base for V and 11 bases for J; bases not matched to a gene: 7. CDR3 sequence reads: CASSLDTGTGEQYF. The CDR3 DNA reads as TGTGCCAGCAGCTTAGACACCGGGACAGGGGAGCAGTACTTC.

V gene TRBV6-5 combines with J gene TRBJ2-7, with D possibly being TRBD1 (5 bases). V dropped 6 bases and J dropped 7 bases, with 16 bases sitting between them. This CDR3 is 13 amino acids long. CDR1 is MNHEY, CDR2 SVGAGI, per germline. The CDR3 reads CASRPPGIREQYF. In DNA, the CDR3 is TGTGCCAGCAGACCTCCAGGGATCCGTGAGCAGTACTTC.

The CDR3 nucleotides are TGTGCCAGCAGCTTATCCTATGGAGTGAGGAACACTGAAGCTTTCTTT. Translating gives CASSLSYGVRNTEAFF. V and J are TRBV7-2 and TRBJ1-1, with D unclear. CDR3 size: 16 residues. Trimming took 2 bases from V and 1 from J, leaving 14 bases between them. Germline V gene sequence: CDR1 SGHTA, CDR2 FQGNSA.

This sequence joins TRBV29-1 and TRBJ1-1, with D uncertain. Trimming took 5 bases from V and 0 from J, leaving 7 bases between them. CDR3 length equals 12 residues. Germline V lookup: CDR1 SQVTM, CDR2 ANQGSEA. CDR3 amino acids: CSVKAVNTEAFF. CDR3 DNA sequence: TGCAGCGTTAAGGCGGTGAACACTGAAGCTTTCTTT.

The CDR3 sequence: CASSLRQGPLGNTIYF. The DNA for the CDR3 is TGTGCCAGCAGTCTCCGGCAGGGCCCGCTGGGAAACACCATATATTTT. The rearrangement uses TRBV28 and TRBJ1-3, with D tentatively TRBD1 (5 bases). The V gene's germline CDR1 is MDHEN and CDR2 SYDVKM. The CDR3 is made up of 16 amino acids. Trimming removed 5 bases at V and 4 bases at J, with 18 bases between.

This clonotype was found a few times. The V gene is TRBV7-2, the J gene TRBJ2-1; 8 bases fit TRBD1. From germline, CDR1 is SGHTA and CDR2 FQGNSA. This CDR3 is built from 15 residues. The J segment lost 4 bases and the V segment lost 4 bases, leaving 6 bases of the junction unmatched. The CDR3 DNA reads as TGTGCCAGCAGCTCCGCCGGGACAGGTTACAATGAGCAGTTCTTC. Amino acids: CASSSAGTGYNEQFF.

The chain links TRBV11-1 to TRBJ2-1, with TRBD1 matching over 10 bases. Germline CDR1 and CDR2: SGHAT and FQDESV (reference sequence). V lost 11 bases, J lost 3 bases, and 10 bases stayed unmatched. The CDR3 spans 15 residues. The CDR3 protein is CAGNPRDRGYNEQFF. CDR3 sequence (DNA): TGTGCCGGCAACCCAAGGGACAGGGGCTACAATGAGCAGTTCTTC.

This rearrangement joins TRBV12-3 or TRBV12-4 to TRBJ1-6; TRBD1 is a possible D gene (5 bases). The length of the CDR3 is 12 residues. Trimming took 6 bases from V and 9 from J, leaving 9 bases between them. The CDR3 is CASRLGGSPLHF. The DNA of the CDR3 is TGTGCCAGCAGATTGGGGGGTTCACCCCTCCACTTT.

The chain uses TRBV20-1 and TRBJ1-2; 8 positions agree with TRBD1. The CDR3 covers 13 residues. V was clipped by 5 bases and J by 5 bases; unmatched bases: 7. From germline, CDR1 is DFQATT and CDR2 SNEGSKA (reference sequence). CDR3 in DNA: TGCAGTGCTTGGGCAGGGGGCGCGTATGGCTACACCTTC. Translation gives CSAWAGGAYGYTF.

The chain recombines TRBV7-6 with TRBJ1-1, with D possibly TRBD1 on 5 matching bases. The CDR3 runs 11 residues. CDR1 is SGHVS, CDR2 FNYEAQ, per germline. Deletions cut 3 bases from V and 7 bases from J, with 6 bases between. The CDR3 here is CASSFRGEAFF. The CDR3 DNA reads TGTGCCAGCAGCTTTAGGGGTGAAGCTTTCTTT.

The gene calls are TRBV4-2 and TRBJ1-2, with 12 bases that match TRBD1. The CDR3 extends over 15 amino acids. Germline CDR1 LGHNA, CDR2 YNFKEQ. Trimming cost V 1 base and J 8 bases; bases outside gene matches: 5. The CDR3: CASSQGGQGARGYTF. The CDR3 DNA reads as TGTGCCAGCAGCCAAGGGGGACAGGGGGCGCGCGGCTACACCTTC.

This rearrangement joins TRBV5-1 to TRBJ1-1; tentatively, D is TRBD1 (6 bases). The V gene lost 0 bases and the J gene lost 1 base, with 16 bases spanning the gap. This CDR3 spans 17 amino acids. From germline, CDR1 is SGHRS and CDR2 YFSETQ. The chain's CDR3 is CASSLERVGARNTEAFF. CDR3 DNA sequence: TGCGCCAGCAGCTTGGAACGGGTGGGGGCTCGGAACACTGAAGCTTTCTTT.

The rearrangement links TRBV15 to TRBJ2-7; D unresolved. This CDR3 is 13 amino acids long. Germline CDR1 reads LNHNV; CDR2 reads YYDKDF (reference sequence). The V and J ends lost 4 bases and 7 bases respectively, with 14 bases between them. As DNA, the CDR3 is TGTGCCACCAGCAAAAAGGCGGTCTTTGAGCAGTACTTC. It is translated as CATSKKAVFEQYF.

This clonotype was counted many times. The rearrangement links TRBV7-9 to TRBJ2-7; D unclear. CDR3 length: 11 amino acids. Trimming stripped 4 bases from V and 4 bases from J, with 5 bases between. In germline, CDR1 is SEHNR, CDR2 FQNEAQ (reference sequence). The CDR3, as DNA: TGTGCCAGCAGCTCCGAATACGAGCAGTACTTC. Translated: CASSSEYEQYF.